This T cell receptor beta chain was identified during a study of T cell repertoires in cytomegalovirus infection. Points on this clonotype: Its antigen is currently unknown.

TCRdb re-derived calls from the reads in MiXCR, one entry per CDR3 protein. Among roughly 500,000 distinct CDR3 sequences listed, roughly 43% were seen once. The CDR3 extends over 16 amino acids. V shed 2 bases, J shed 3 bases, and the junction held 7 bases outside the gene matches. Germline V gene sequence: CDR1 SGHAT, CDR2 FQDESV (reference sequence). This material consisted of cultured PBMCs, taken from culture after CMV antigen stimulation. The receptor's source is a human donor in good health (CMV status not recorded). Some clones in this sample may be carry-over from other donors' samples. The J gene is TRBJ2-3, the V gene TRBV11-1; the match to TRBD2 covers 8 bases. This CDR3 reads CASSLSGTSRTDTQYF. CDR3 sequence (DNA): TGTGCCAGCAGCTTAAGTGGGACTAGTCGTACAGATACGCAGTATTTT.